A selection of T cell receptor beta chains follows, all from one sample in a study of OX40 agonist ivuxolimab in advanced cancers. Method: immunoSEQ multiplex PCR; TCRdb's copy keeps in-frame clones and lacks some. The sample includes about 35,000 clones, 90% to 95% of them seen just once. The sequenced sample was CD4+ or CD8+ T cells sorted from blood, obtained in a trial of the OX40 agonist ivuxolimab. These receptors were taken from an adult with an advanced solid tumor such as melanoma, head and neck, liver or kidney cancer. The CDR3 runs from the conserved cysteine through the conserved F or W. A D gene is named only where the DNA matches it firmly. The size entry is marked missing in some rows and otherwise reads once, few, many or a size class.

V gene	clone size	J gene	D gene	CDR3 protein	CDR3 DNA
TRBV4-1	once	TRBJ2-3	TRBD2	CASSHRTSGDADTQYF	TGCGCCAGCAGCCACAGGACTAGCGGGGACGCAGATACGCAGTATTTT
TRBV7-9	-	TRBJ1-1	-	CASSLERAPEAFF	TGTGCCAGCAGCTTAGAGCGGGCCCCTGAAGCTTTCTTT
TRBV23-1	-	TRBJ1-2	TRBD1	CASTPGTEGYGYTF	TGCGCCAGCACCCCCGGGACAGAGGGCTATGGCTACACCTTC
TRBV4-1	-	TRBJ2-7	-	CASSQGKNYEQYF	TGCGCCAGCAGCCAAGGAAAGAACTACGAGCAGTACTTC
TRBV7-6	-	TRBJ2-1	TRBD1	CASSLSGTGWDNEQFF	TGTGCCAGCAGCTTGTCCGGGACAGGGTGGGATAATGAGCAGTTCTTC
TRBV2	-	TRBJ1-5	-	CASSGWTAHEDQPQHF	TGTGCCAGCAGTGGCTGGACAGCCCACGAGGATCAGCCCCAGCATTTT
TRBV2	-	TRBJ1-3	TRBD1	CASRNTGEGNTIYF	TGTGCCAGCAGGAACACAGGGGAAGGAAACACCATATATTTT
TRBV13	-	TRBJ2-3	-	CASSLEFGPKDTQYF	TGTGCCAGCAGCTTAGAATTTGGGCCCAAGGATACGCAGTATTTT
TRBV4-2	once	TRBJ1-3	-	CASSQEGRGGGNTIYF	TGTGCCAGCAGCCAAGAGGGTAGGGGGGGTGGAAACACCATATATTTT
TRBV19	-	TRBJ2-1	-	CASRQSGGQFF	TGTGCCAGTAGGCAATCCGGGGGGCAGTTCTTC
TRBV7-9	-	TRBJ2-7	TRBD1	CASSPGQGVYEQYF	TGTGCCAGCAGCCCGGGACAGGGGGTCTACGAGCAGTACTTC
TRBV2	-	TRBJ2-3	-	CASNIQDTQYF	TGTGCCAGCAACATCCAAGATACGCAGTATTTT
TRBV11-2	-	TRBJ2-1	TRBD2	CASSQSPGLASYNEQFF	TGTGCCAGCAGCCAATCTCCGGGACTAGCGTCTTACAATGAGCAGTTCTTC
TRBV11-2	-	TRBJ2-3	-	CASSLAMLLDTQYF	TGTGCCAGCAGCTTAGCCATGTTACTAGATACGCAGTATTTT
TRBV7-9	-	TRBJ2-7	-	CASSPMNGAEQYF	TGTGCCAGCAGCCCGATGAACGGAGCCGAGCAGTACTTC
TRBV27	-	TRBJ2-1	-	CASSLTVSSYNEQFF	TGTGCCAGCAGTTTGACAGTAAGCTCCTACAATGAGCAGTTCTTC
TRBV15	-	TRBJ1-4	-	CATSRDMGGTNEKLFF	TGTGCCACCAGCAGAGATATGGGTGGGACTAATGAAAAACTGTTTTTT
TRBV30	-	TRBJ2-7	-	CAWSVLVSGEQYF	TGTGCCTGGAGTGTACTGGTCTCCGGCGAGCAGTACTTC
TRBV10-3	-	TRBJ2-5	-	CAISVPGPKETQYF	TGTGCCATCAGTGTACCGGGACCAAAAGAGACCCAGTACTTC
TRBV30	-	TRBJ2-7	TRBD1	CAWSGGQGAYEQYF	TGTGCCTGGAGTGGGGGACAGGGCGCCTACGAGCAGTACTTC
TRBV11-2	-	TRBJ1-5	-	CASSLDRKLCRGVQPQHF	TGTGCCAGCAGCTTAGATCGCAAGCTTTGTAGAGGGGTTCAGCCCCAGCATTTT
TRBV30	-	TRBJ2-1	-	CAWSVLPSVYEQFF	TGTGCCTGGAGTGTACTTCCCAGCGTGTATGAGCAGTTCTTC
TRBV14	-	TRBJ1-4	-	CASSQDLAGGNEKLFF	TGTGCCAGCAGCCAAGATCTCGCCGGGGGCAATGAAAAACTGTTTTTT
TRBV27	once	TRBJ1-2	TRBD1	CASRAGTGSGYTF	TGTGCCAGCAGGGCCGGGACAGGGTCTGGCTACACCTTC
TRBV7-9	few	TRBJ2-7	TRBD2	CASSSTSGLALNEQYF	TGTGCCAGCAGCTCGACCTCCGGACTAGCGCTCAACGAGCAGTACTTC
TRBV18	-	TRBJ2-1	-	CASSPPALYNEQFF	TGTGCCAGCTCACCACCGGCGCTCTACAATGAGCAGTTCTTC
TRBV19	once	TRBJ2-1	-	CASSMGPSASYNEQFF	TGTGCCAGTAGTATGGGACCAAGCGCCTCCTACAATGAGCAGTTCTTC
TRBV19	-	TRBJ2-7	-	CASSAYNSDYEQYF	TGTGCCAGTAGTGCTTATAACAGTGATTACGAGCAGTACTTC
TRBV29-1	-	TRBJ2-1	TRBD2	CSETSGGYNEQFF	TGCAGCGAAACTAGCGGGGGTTACAATGAGCAGTTCTTC
TRBV4-3	-	TRBJ2-5	-	CASSDTLREETQYF	TGCGCCAGCAGCGACACCCTAAGGGAGGAGACCCAGTACTTC
TRBV7-6	-	TRBJ2-5	-	CASSPAGNRIETQYF	TGTGCCAGCAGCCCCGCCGGGAATAGGATAGAGACCCAGTACTTC
TRBV9	-	TRBJ2-3	TRBD2	CASSVVAGGRADTQYF	TGTGCCAGCAGCGTAGTCGCGGGAGGGAGGGCAGATACGCAGTATTTT
TRBV28	-	TRBJ1-3	-	CASSRPLSGNTIYF	TGTGCCAGCAGCCGGCCTCTCTCTGGAAACACCATATATTTT
TRBV6-1	-	TRBJ1-4	-	CASSFNEKLFF	TGTGCCAGCAGTTTCAATGAAAAACTGTTTTTT
TRBV18	-	TRBJ2-3	TRBD2	CASSSGEGTDTQYF	TGTGCCAGCTCGAGCGGGGAGGGCACAGATACGCAGTATTTT
TRBV28	-	TRBJ1-3	TRBD1	CASRGTGSGNTIYF	TGTGCCAGCAGAGGGACAGGCTCTGGAAACACCATATATTTT
TRBV19	-	TRBJ2-7	-	CASSFKYGSYEQYF	TGTGCCAGTAGTTTTAAATATGGATCCTACGAGCAGTACTTC
TRBV7-6	-	TRBJ2-3	-	CASSLAPGTTDTQYF	TGTGCCAGCAGCTTAGCCCCCGGGACCACAGATACGCAGTATTTT
TRBV28	-	TRBJ1-3	-	CASSLHGKDTIYF	TGTGCCAGCAGTTTACATGGTAAAGACACCATATATTTT
TRBV28	-	TRBJ2-3	-	CASSLSWGWDVDTQYF	TGTGCCAGCAGTTTATCCTGGGGATGGGACGTTGATACGCAGTATTTT
TRBV9	-	TRBJ2-1	-	CASSVVGDNEQFF	TGTGCCAGCAGCGTAGTGGGGGACAATGAGCAGTTCTTC
TRBV9	-	TRBJ2-5	TRBD2	CASSVTSGIYETQYF	TGTGCCAGCAGCGTAACTAGCGGGATTTATGAGACCCAGTACTTC
TRBV6-5	-	TRBJ1-2	TRBD1	CASSYTGGNYGYTF	TGTGCCAGCAGTTACACAGGGGGCAACTATGGCTACACCTTC
TRBV5-6	-	TRBJ2-1	-	CASSFDPLSSYNEQFF	TGTGCCAGCAGCTTTGACCCCTTAAGCTCCTACAATGAGCAGTTCTTC
TRBV21-1	-	TRBJ1-1	-	CASSLSKVNTEAFF	TGTGCCAGCAGCCTCTCGAAAGTGAACACTGAAGCTTTCTTT
TRBV10-1	-	TRBJ2-3	-	CASSTRSSDTQYF	TGCGCCAGCAGTACCCGTTCCTCAGATACGCAGTATTTT
TRBV7-9	-	TRBJ2-7	-	CASSLAGNYEQYF	TGTGCCAGCAGCTTAGCCGGGAACTACGAGCAGTACTTC
TRBV9	-	TRBJ2-5	-	CASSVGGLQETQYF	TGTGCCAGCAGCGTAGGTGGACTACAAGAGACCCAGTACTTC
TRBV21-1	-	TRBJ2-5	-	CASSLTSLYQETQYF	TGTGCCAGCAGCCTTACCTCGCTTTACCAAGAGACCCAGTACTTC
TRBV6-1	once	TRBJ1-2	TRBD1	CASSRGQGENGYTF	TGTGCCAGCAGCAGAGGACAGGGGGAAAATGGCTACACCTTC
TRBV30	-	TRBJ2-2	TRBD2	CAWSGLAGGFGELFF	TGTGCCTGGAGTGGGCTAGCGGGAGGGTTCGGGGAGCTGTTTTTT
TRBV28	-	TRBJ1-1	-	CASTLGGAAEAFF	TGTGCCAGCACCCTGGGGGGCGCCGCTGAAGCTTTCTTT
TRBV19	-	TRBJ1-5	-	CASSIAGGGGKPQHF	TGTGCCAGTAGTATTGCCGGGGGAGGGGGTAAGCCCCAGCATTTT
TRBV4-3	-	TRBJ2-1	TRBD2	CASSQGWVSGLGNEQFF	TGCGCCAGCAGCCAAGGTTGGGTTTCGGGACTAGGCAATGAGCAGTTCTTC
TRBV11-2	-	TRBJ2-7	-	CASSLDPDTYEQYF	TGTGCCAGCAGCTTGGACCCCGATACCTACGAGCAGTACTTC
TRBV4-1	-	TRBJ1-3	-	CASSQVPGDTGNTIYF	TGCGCCAGCAGCCAAGTCCCCGGGGATACTGGAAACACCATATATTTT
TRBV2	-	TRBJ2-7	-	CATSDFSGRLPPGEQYF	TGTGCCACCAGTGATTTCTCCGGGCGACTCCCGCCTGGCGAGCAGTACTTC
TRBV5-5	-	TRBJ2-7	-	CASRSPGRSYEQYF	TGTGCCAGCAGATCCCCGGGGCGATCCTACGAGCAGTACTTC
TRBV6-5	-	TRBJ2-7	-	CASSYSGVTYEQYF	TGTGCCAGCAGTTACTCTGGGGTAACCTACGAGCAGTACTTC